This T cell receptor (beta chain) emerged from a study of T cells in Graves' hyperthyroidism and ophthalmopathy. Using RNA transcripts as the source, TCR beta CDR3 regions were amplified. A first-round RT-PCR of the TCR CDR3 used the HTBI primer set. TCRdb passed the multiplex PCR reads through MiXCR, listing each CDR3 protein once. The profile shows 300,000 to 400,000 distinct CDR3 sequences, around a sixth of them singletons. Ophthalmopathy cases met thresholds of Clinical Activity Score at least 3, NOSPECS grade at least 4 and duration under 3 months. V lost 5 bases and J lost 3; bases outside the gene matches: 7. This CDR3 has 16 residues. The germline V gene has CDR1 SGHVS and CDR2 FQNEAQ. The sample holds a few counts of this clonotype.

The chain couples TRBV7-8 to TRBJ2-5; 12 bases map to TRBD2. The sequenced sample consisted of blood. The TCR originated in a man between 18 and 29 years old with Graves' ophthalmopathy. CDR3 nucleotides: TGTGCCAGCAGCCTAACTAGCGGGGGGCTTGAAGAGACCCAGTACTTC. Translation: CASSLTSGGLEETQYF.